What follows are 5 T cell receptor beta chains derived from one specimen sequenced in a study of cytomegalovirus exposure and HLA in healthy donors. The study ran its PCR with 60 Vbeta and 13 Jbeta primers. The assay was immunoSEQ multiplex PCR, and TCRdb's table has in-frame clones only and misses some. The sample consists of 150,000 or so clones, over 80% of them appearing once. Sequencing input: PBMCs. These receptors all stem from a man aged 50-60 years in good health and CMV-seropositive.

The rearrangement links TRBV29-1 to TRBJ2-5; D is unclear. Trimming removed 4 bases from V and 1 base from J, with 4 bases in between. Germline assignment: CDR1 SQVTM and CDR2 ANQGSEA. CDR3 length: 11 amino acids. The CDR3 sequence: CSVVSQETQYF. The DNA for the CDR3 is TGCAGCGTTGTTAGCCAAGAGACCCAGTACTTC.

The chain links TRBV28 to TRBJ2-1, with TRBD1 matching over 9 bases. The CDR3 contains 13 residues. The germline CDR1 and CDR2 sequences are MDHEN and SYDVKM. The CDR3 bases are TGTCAGTCGGTGGGGACAGGGTACAATGAGCAGTTCTTC. Its translation is CQSVGTGYNEQFF.

V is TRBV30 and J is TRBJ1-2; D is unclear. The CDR3 sequence is 15 residues long. Germline V CDR1 and CDR2: GTSNPN, SVGIG (reference sequence). Trimming stripped 2 bases from V and 4 bases from J, with 17 bases between. The CDR3 DNA follows: TGTGCCTGGAGTTTCGGCACACGGGGAAGCTATGGCTACACCTTC. It yields the protein CAWSFGTRGSYGYTF.

CDR3 in amino acids: CASSVDPTPRGLAKNIQYF. The CDR3 DNA follows: TGTGCCAGCAGCGTAGACCCGACTCCTCGCGGCCTAGCCAAAAACATTCAGTACTTC. The rearrangement links TRBV9 to TRBJ2-4; no clear D gene. V was pared by 0 bases and J by 0 bases, with 19 bases between. Germline-derived CDR1 and CDR2 are SGDLS and YYNGEE. This CDR3 spans 19 amino acids.

The genes are TRBV28 and TRBJ1-2, with no clear D. The CDR3 contains 14 residues. V was pared by 1 base and J by 4 bases, with 10 bases between. Germline loops: CDR1 MDHEN, CDR2 SYDVKM. CDR3 sequence: CASSLFQEPYGYTF. CDR3 in DNA: TGTGCCAGCAGTTTATTCCAAGAGCCCTATGGCTACACCTTC.